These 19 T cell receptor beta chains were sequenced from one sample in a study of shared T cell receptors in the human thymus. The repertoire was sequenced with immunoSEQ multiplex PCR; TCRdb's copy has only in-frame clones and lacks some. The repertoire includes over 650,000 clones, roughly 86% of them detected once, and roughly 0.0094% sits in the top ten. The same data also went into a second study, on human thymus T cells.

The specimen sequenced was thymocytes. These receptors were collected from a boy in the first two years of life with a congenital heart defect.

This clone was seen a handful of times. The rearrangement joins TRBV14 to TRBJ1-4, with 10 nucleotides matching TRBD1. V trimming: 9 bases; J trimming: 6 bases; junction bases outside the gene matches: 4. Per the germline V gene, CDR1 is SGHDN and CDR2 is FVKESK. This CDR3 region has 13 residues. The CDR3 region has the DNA TGTGCCAGTACCGGGACAGGGGATGAAAAACTGTTTTTT. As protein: CASTGTGDEKLFF.

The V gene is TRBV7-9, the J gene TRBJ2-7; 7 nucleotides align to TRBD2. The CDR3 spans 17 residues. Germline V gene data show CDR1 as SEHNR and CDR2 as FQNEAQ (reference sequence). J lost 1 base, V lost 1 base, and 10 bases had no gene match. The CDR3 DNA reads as TGTGCCAGCAGCTTAGGGGGTAGGGTTAGCGGGTCCTACGAGCAGTACTTC. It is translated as CASSLGGRVSGSYEQYF. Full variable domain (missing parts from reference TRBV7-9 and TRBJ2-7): DTGVSQNPRHKITKRGQNVTFRCDPISEHNRLYWYRQTLGQGPEFLTYFQNEAQLEKSRLLSDRFSAERPKGSFSTLEIQRTEQGDSAMYLCASSLGGRVSGSYEQYFGPGTRLTVT.

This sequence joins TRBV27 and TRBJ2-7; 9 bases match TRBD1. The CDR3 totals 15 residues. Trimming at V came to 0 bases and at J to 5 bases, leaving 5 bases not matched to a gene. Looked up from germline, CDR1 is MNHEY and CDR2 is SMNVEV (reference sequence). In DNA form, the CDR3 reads TGTGCCAGCAGTTTATCTGGGGACAGGGAGGACGAGCAGTACTTC. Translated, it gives CASSLSGDREDEQYF.

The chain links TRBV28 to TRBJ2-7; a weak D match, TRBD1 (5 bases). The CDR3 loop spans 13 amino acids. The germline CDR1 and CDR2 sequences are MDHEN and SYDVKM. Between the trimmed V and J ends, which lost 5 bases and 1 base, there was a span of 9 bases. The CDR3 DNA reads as TGTGCCAGCAGTCACCGACAGTCCTACGAGCAGTACTTC. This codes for CASSHRQSYEQYF.

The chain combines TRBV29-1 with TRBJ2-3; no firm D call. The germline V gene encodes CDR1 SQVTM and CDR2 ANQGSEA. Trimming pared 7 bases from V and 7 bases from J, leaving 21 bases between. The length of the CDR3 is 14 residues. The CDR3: CSATAAPFLYTQYF. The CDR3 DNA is TGCAGCGCGACCGCGGCACCATTCTTATATACGCAGTATTTT.

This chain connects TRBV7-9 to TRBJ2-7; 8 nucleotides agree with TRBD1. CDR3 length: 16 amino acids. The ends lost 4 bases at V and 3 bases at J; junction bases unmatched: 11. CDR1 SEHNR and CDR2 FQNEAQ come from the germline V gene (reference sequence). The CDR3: CASSWAQGGSSYEQYF. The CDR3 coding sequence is TGTGCCAGCAGCTGGGCACAGGGGGGTTCTAGCTACGAGCAGTACTTC.

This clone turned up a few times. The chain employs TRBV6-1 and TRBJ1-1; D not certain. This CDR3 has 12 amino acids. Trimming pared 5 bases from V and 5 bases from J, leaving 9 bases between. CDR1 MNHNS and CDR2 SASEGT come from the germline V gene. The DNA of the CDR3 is TGTGCCAGCAGTCTGTGGCAGACTGAAGCTTTCTTT. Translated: CASSLWQTEAFF.

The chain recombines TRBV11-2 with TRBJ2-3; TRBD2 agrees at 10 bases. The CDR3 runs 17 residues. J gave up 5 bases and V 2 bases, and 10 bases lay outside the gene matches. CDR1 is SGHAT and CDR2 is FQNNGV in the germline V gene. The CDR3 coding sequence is TGTGCCAGCAGCTTACCTCATCCTAGCGGGGGAAGAGATACGCAGTATTTT. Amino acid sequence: CASSLPHPSGGRDTQYF. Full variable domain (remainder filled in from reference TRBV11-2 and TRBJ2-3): EAGVAQSPRYKIIEKRQSVAFWCNPISGHATLYWYQQILGQGPKLLIQFQNNGVVDDSQLPKDRFSAERLKGVDSTLKIQPAKLEDSAVYLCASSLPHPSGGRDTQYFGPGTRLTVL.

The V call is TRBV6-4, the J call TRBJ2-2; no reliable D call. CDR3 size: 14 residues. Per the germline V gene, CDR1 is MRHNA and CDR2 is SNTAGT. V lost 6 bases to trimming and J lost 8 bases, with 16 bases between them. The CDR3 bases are TGTGCCAGCAGGAGAGCGAGATATTCGGGGGAGCTGTTTTTT. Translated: CASRRARYSGELFF.

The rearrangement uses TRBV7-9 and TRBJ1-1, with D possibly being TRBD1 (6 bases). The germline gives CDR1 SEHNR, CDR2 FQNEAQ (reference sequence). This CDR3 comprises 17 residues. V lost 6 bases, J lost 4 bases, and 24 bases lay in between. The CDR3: CASSSPKTGTDGTEAFF. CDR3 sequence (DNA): TGTGCCAGCAGTTCCCCGAAAACAGGGACCGATGGCACTGAAGCTTTCTTT.

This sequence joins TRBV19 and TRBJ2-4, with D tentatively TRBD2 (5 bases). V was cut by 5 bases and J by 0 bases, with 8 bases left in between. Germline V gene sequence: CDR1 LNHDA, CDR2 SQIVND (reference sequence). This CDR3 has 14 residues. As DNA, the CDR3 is TGTGCCAGTAGTCGAGGACTAGCCAAAAACATTCAGTACTTC. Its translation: CASSRGLAKNIQYF.

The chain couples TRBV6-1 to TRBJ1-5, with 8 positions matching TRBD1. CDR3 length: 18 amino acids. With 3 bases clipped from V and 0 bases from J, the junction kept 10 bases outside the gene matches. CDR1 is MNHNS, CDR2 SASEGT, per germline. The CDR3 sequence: CASSDGQGGSISNQPQHF. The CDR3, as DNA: TGTGCCAGCAGTGACGGACAGGGTGGATCAATTAGCAATCAGCCCCAGCATTTT.

The CDR3 sequence: CASSGGLAGETQYF. The CDR3 bases are TGTGCCAGTAGTGGGGGACTAGCGGGAGAGACCCAGTACTTC. The chain recombines TRBV19 with TRBJ2-5; 12 positions agree with TRBD2. Germline CDR1 and CDR2: LNHDA and SQIVND (reference sequence). V dropped 5 bases and J dropped 4; count of bases not matched to a gene: 2. This CDR3 is built from 14 residues.

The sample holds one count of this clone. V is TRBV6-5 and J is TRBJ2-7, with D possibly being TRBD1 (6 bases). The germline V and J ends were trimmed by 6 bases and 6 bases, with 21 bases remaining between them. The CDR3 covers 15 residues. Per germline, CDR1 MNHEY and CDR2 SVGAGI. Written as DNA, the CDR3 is TGTGCCAGCAGCCACCGGACAGTCTCCATCTCCGAGCAGTACTTC. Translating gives CASSHRTVSISEQYF.

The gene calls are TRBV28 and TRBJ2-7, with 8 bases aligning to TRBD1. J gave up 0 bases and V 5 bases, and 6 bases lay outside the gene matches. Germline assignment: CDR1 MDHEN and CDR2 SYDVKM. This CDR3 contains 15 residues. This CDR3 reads CASSVPGQDSYEQYF. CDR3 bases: TGTGCCAGCAGTGTCCCGGGACAGGACTCCTACGAGCAGTACTTC.

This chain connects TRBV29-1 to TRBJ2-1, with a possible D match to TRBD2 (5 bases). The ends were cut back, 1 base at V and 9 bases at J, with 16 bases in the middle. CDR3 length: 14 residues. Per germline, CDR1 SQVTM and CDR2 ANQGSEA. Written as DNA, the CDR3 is TGCAGCGTTGAAGGAGCGCTAGGAGGAGGTGAGCAGTTCTTC. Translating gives CSVEGALGGGEQFF.

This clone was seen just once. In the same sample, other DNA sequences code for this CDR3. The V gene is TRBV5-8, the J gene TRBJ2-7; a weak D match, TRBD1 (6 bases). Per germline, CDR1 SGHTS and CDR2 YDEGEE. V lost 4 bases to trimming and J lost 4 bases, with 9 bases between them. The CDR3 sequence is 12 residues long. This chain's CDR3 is CASSATGYEQYF. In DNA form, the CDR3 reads TGTGCCAGCAGCGCGACAGGTTACGAGCAGTACTTC.

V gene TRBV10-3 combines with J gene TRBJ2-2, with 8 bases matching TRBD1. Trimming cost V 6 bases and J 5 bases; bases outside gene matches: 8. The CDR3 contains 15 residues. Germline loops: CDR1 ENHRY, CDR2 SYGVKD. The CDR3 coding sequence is TGTGCCATCAGGACCGCAGGGGGCACAACCGGGGAGCTGTTTTTT. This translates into CAIRTAGGTTGELFF.

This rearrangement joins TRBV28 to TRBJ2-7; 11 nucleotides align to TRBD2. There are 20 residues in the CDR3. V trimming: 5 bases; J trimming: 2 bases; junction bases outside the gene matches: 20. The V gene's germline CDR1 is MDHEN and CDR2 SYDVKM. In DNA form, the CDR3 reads TGTGCCAGCAGTCCAAGACTAGAGGCTAGCGGGAGGAAATCCCCCTACGAGCAGTACTTC. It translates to CASSPRLEASGRKSPYEQYF.